These T cell receptor beta chains were read from a single sample in a study of OX40 agonist ivuxolimab in advanced cancers. Produced via immunoSEQ multiplex PCR; TCRdb's table is partial and in-frame only. The sample has about 54,000 clones, approximately 90% seen once. The sample here was CD4+ or CD8+ T cells sorted from blood, taken in a trial of the OX40 agonist ivuxolimab. Receptors were obtained from an adult with an advanced solid tumor such as melanoma, head and neck, liver or kidney cancer. Each CDR3 is given with its conserved first and last residue. The D gene is left open where the match is weak. For some rows the clone size is stated as once, few or many, or as a class when expanded; others skip it.

V gene: TRBV9; J gene: TRBJ1-2; clone size: few; D gene: .; CDR3 protein: CASSVGDTGGAGYTF; CDR3 DNA: TGTGCCAGCAGCGTAGGGGACACGGGAGGAGCAGGCTACACCTTC
V gene: TRBV4-1; J gene: TRBJ2-1; clone size: few; D gene: .; CDR3 protein: CASSPTPTNEQFF; CDR3 DNA: TGCGCCAGCAGCCCCACCCCCACTAATGAGCAGTTCTTC
V gene: TRBV30; J gene: TRBJ1-2; clone size: .; D gene: .; CDR3 protein: CAWSTRGGDSGYTF; CDR3 DNA: TGTGCCTGGAGTACGAGAGGGGGGGACTCTGGCTACACCTTC
V gene: TRBV9; J gene: TRBJ2-3; clone size: .; D gene: TRBD2; CDR3 protein: CASSVEGSGRTYTDTQYF; CDR3 DNA: TGTGCCAGCAGCGTAGAAGGTAGCGGGAGGACGTACACAGATACGCAGTATTTT
V gene: TRBV27; J gene: TRBJ1-4; clone size: once; D gene: .; CDR3 protein: CASSFSSYNEKLFF; CDR3 DNA: TGTGCCAGCAGTTTCAGTTCGTATAATGAAAAACTGTTTTTT
V gene: TRBV29-1; J gene: TRBJ1-2; clone size: .; D gene: .; CDR3 protein: CSVPGLRPNYGYTF; CDR3 DNA: TGCAGCGTCCCCGGCCTGCGTCCTAACTATGGCTACACCTTC
V gene: TRBV19; J gene: TRBJ2-2; clone size: .; D gene: .; CDR3 protein: CASSITFRQPNTGELFF; CDR3 DNA: TGTGCCAGTAGTATAACCTTCAGGCAGCCGAACACCGGGGAGCTGTTTTTT
V gene: TRBV11-2; J gene: TRBJ1-2; clone size: .; D gene: .; CDR3 protein: CASSLVDASNYGYTF; CDR3 DNA: TGTGCCAGCAGCTTAGTTGATGCATCTAACTATGGCTACACCTTC
V gene: TRBV5-1; J gene: TRBJ2-2; clone size: .; D gene: .; CDR3 protein: CASSIYRNTGELFF; CDR3 DNA: TGCGCCAGCAGCATATACAGGAACACCGGGGAGCTGTTTTTT
V gene: TRBV4-3; J gene: TRBJ1-1; clone size: .; D gene: .; CDR3 protein: CASSPATGNTEAFF; CDR3 DNA: TGCGCCAGCAGCCCTGCGACAGGCAACACTGAAGCTTTCTTT
V gene: TRBV2; J gene: TRBJ1-1; clone size: .; D gene: TRBD1; CDR3 protein: CATLGQGGTEAFF; CDR3 DNA: TGTGCCACCCTGGGACAGGGTGGGACTGAAGCTTTCTTT
V gene: TRBV7-9; J gene: TRBJ2-3; clone size: .; D gene: TRBD2; CDR3 protein: CASSYYSGGAADTQYF; CDR3 DNA: TGTGCCAGCAGCTATTATAGCGGGGGGGCGGCAGATACGCAGTATTTT
V gene: TRBV13; J gene: TRBJ2-3; clone size: medium-sized; D gene: .; CDR3 protein: CASSLGNFISTDTQYF; CDR3 DNA: TGTGCCAGCAGCTTAGGGAATTTCATAAGCACAGATACGCAGTATTTT
V gene: TRBV4-2; J gene: TRBJ2-7; clone size: .; D gene: TRBD1; CDR3 protein: CASSQAPRDRSYEQYF; CDR3 DNA: TGTGCCAGCAGCCAAGCTCCCCGGGACAGGTCCTACGAGCAGTACTTC
V gene: TRBV4-1; J gene: TRBJ2-3; clone size: .; D gene: .; CDR3 protein: CASSQPYNTPDTQYF; CDR3 DNA: TGCGCCAGCAGCCAACCCTACAACACCCCGGATACGCAGTATTTT
V gene: TRBV19; J gene: TRBJ2-7; clone size: once; D gene: TRBD1; CDR3 protein: CASSMGQGSEQYF; CDR3 DNA: TGTGCCAGTAGTATGGGACAGGGGTCCGAGCAGTACTTC
V gene: TRBV23-1; J gene: TRBJ2-4; clone size: .; D gene: TRBD2; CDR3 protein: CAGRLAGAKNIQYF; CDR3 DNA: TGCGCCGGCCGACTAGCGGGAGCTAAAAACATTCAGTACTTC
V gene: TRBV7-2; J gene: TRBJ2-5; clone size: .; D gene: TRBD2; CDR3 protein: CASGERGQETQYF; CDR3 DNA: TGTGCCAGCGGAGAGCGGGGGCAAGAGACCCAGTACTTC
V gene: TRBV7-9; J gene: TRBJ2-1; clone size: .; D gene: .; CDR3 protein: CASSLTAYLGNEQFF; CDR3 DNA: TGTGCCAGCAGCTTAACGGCCTACCTGGGGAATGAGCAGTTCTTC
V gene: TRBV7-2; J gene: TRBJ1-1; clone size: .; D gene: .; CDR3 protein: CASSLEDSDTSMNTEAFF; CDR3 DNA: TGTGCCAGCAGCTTAGAAGACTCCGATACATCCATGAACACTGAAGCTTTCTTT
V gene: TRBV7-9; J gene: TRBJ2-1; clone size: .; D gene: .; CDR3 protein: CASSLGGSGEQFF; CDR3 DNA: TGTGCCAGCAGCTTAGGGGGTAGTGGGGAGCAGTTCTTC
V gene: TRBV29-1; J gene: TRBJ1-1; clone size: few; D gene: .; CDR3 protein: CSVDLPQLNTEAFF; CDR3 DNA: TGCAGCGTTGATCTGCCACAGCTGAACACTGAAGCTTTCTTT
V gene: TRBV19; J gene: TRBJ1-1; clone size: .; D gene: .; CDR3 protein: CASSVAGPLNTEAFF; CDR3 DNA: TGTGCCAGTAGTGTAGCGGGACCCCTGAACACTGAAGCTTTCTTT
V gene: TRBV5-5; J gene: TRBJ2-7; clone size: .; D gene: .; CDR3 protein: CASSLVWTAYEQYF; CDR3 DNA: TGTGCCAGCAGCTTGGTATGGACAGCCTACGAGCAGTACTTC
V gene: TRBV30; J gene: TRBJ2-5; clone size: .; D gene: .; CDR3 protein: CAWNPGRPKETQYF; CDR3 DNA: TGTGCCTGGAATCCGGGACGGCCTAAAGAGACCCAGTACTTC
V gene: TRBV4-3; J gene: TRBJ2-1; clone size: .; D gene: TRBD2; CDR3 protein: CASSQDRGLAENEQFF; CDR3 DNA: TGCGCCAGCAGCCAAGATCGGGGACTAGCTGAGAATGAGCAGTTCTTC
V gene: TRBV7-9; J gene: TRBJ2-6; clone size: .; D gene: .; CDR3 protein: CASSLGGGRSGANVLTF; CDR3 DNA: TGTGCCAGCAGCTTAGGTGGCGGTCGCTCTGGGGCCAACGTCCTGACTTTC
V gene: TRBV5-4; J gene: TRBJ2-1; clone size: .; D gene: TRBD1; CDR3 protein: CASSWTGGDEQFF; CDR3 DNA: TGTGCCAGCAGCTGGACAGGGGGCGATGAGCAGTTCTTC
V gene: TRBV27; J gene: TRBJ2-5; clone size: once; D gene: TRBD1; CDR3 protein: CASSIGQGGQETQYF; CDR3 DNA: TGTGCCAGCAGTATCGGACAGGGTGGGCAAGAGACCCAGTACTTC
V gene: TRBV5-1; J gene: TRBJ1-1; clone size: .; D gene: .; CDR3 protein: CASSLWSNTEAFF; CDR3 DNA: TGCGCCAGCAGCTTGTGGTCGAACACTGAAGCTTTCTTT
V gene: TRBV4-3; J gene: TRBJ2-3; clone size: .; D gene: TRBD2; CDR3 protein: CASRPGGPSTDTQYF; CDR3 DNA: TGCGCCAGCAGGCCGGGGGGTCCTAGCACAGATACGCAGTATTTT
V gene: TRBV2; J gene: TRBJ1-1; clone size: .; D gene: .; CDR3 protein: CASSETPRVRGEAFF; CDR3 DNA: TGTGCCAGCAGTGAAACCCCCCGGGTAAGGGGTGAAGCTTTCTTT
V gene: TRBV11-3; J gene: TRBJ2-3; clone size: .; D gene: .; CDR3 protein: CASSLGSTDTQYF; CDR3 DNA: TGTGCCAGCAGCTTAGGGAGCACAGATACGCAGTATTTT
V gene: TRBV5-1; J gene: TRBJ2-7; clone size: .; D gene: .; CDR3 protein: CASSFSLGYEQYF; CDR3 DNA: TGCGCCAGCAGCTTCTCTCTGGGGTACGAGCAGTACTTC
V gene: TRBV6-6; J gene: TRBJ1-5; clone size: large; D gene: .; CDR3 protein: CASTSTGNQPQHF; CDR3 DNA: TGTGCCAGCACCTCAACAGGGAATCAGCCCCAGCATTTT
V gene: TRBV19; J gene: TRBJ2-1; clone size: .; D gene: TRBD1; CDR3 protein: CASTTQGAINEQFF; CDR3 DNA: TGTGCCAGTACCACACAGGGGGCGATAAATGAGCAGTTCTTC
V gene: TRBV6-5; J gene: TRBJ2-7; clone size: .; D gene: TRBD1; CDR3 protein: CASSYSGQGDEQYF; CDR3 DNA: TGTGCCAGCAGTTACTCGGGACAGGGGGACGAGCAGTACTTC
V gene: TRBV28; J gene: TRBJ1-1; clone size: .; D gene: .; CDR3 protein: CASSLATLPGSNTEAFF; CDR3 DNA: TGTGCCAGCAGTTTAGCCACTCTCCCGGGGTCAAACACTGAAGCTTTCTTT
V gene: TRBV13; J gene: TRBJ2-7; clone size: .; D gene: .; CDR3 protein: CASSPEGVTYEQYF; CDR3 DNA: TGTGCCAGCAGCCCGGAAGGGGTCACCTACGAGCAGTACTTC
V gene: TRBV7-8; J gene: TRBJ2-7; clone size: .; D gene: TRBD2; CDR3 protein: CASSLGGGSYEQYF; CDR3 DNA: TGTGCCAGCAGCTTAGGGGGAGGGTCCTACGAGCAGTACTTC
V gene: TRBV18; J gene: TRBJ1-1; clone size: once; D gene: TRBD1; CDR3 protein: CASSPFGQANTEAFF; CDR3 DNA: TGTGCCAGCTCACCATTCGGACAGGCGAACACTGAAGCTTTCTTT
V gene: TRBV7-9; J gene: TRBJ2-5; clone size: .; D gene: TRBD1; CDR3 protein: CASSSTGQRYEAETQYF; CDR3 DNA: TGTGCCAGCAGCTCCACGGGACAGAGGTATGAAGCAGAGACCCAGTACTTC
V gene: TRBV6-5; J gene: TRBJ2-2; clone size: .; D gene: TRBD1; CDR3 protein: CASSYGDRGLGGELFF; CDR3 DNA: TGTGCCAGCAGTTACGGGGACAGGGGGCTGGGCGGGGAGCTGTTTTTT
V gene: TRBV28; J gene: TRBJ2-7; clone size: once; D gene: .; CDR3 protein: CASSLGVGEQYF; CDR3 DNA: TGTGCCAGCAGTCTAGGGGTCGGCGAGCAGTACTTC
V gene: TRBV9; J gene: TRBJ2-3; clone size: .; D gene: .; CDR3 protein: CASSVNLLQATSTDTQYF; CDR3 DNA: TGTGCCAGCAGCGTAAATCTCCTACAGGCCACAAGCACAGATACGCAGTATTTT
V gene: TRBV4-3; J gene: TRBJ2-7; clone size: .; D gene: TRBD1; CDR3 protein: CASSQETPGQGAGEQYF; CDR3 DNA: TGCGCCAGCAGCCAAGAGACACCGGGACAGGGGGCGGGGGAGCAGTACTTC
V gene: TRBV28; J gene: TRBJ2-7; clone size: .; D gene: .; CDR3 protein: CASSWAQGGSSYEQYF; CDR3 DNA: TGTGCCAGCAGTTGGGCCCAAGGGGGAAGCTCCTACGAGCAGTACTTC
V gene: TRBV4-3; J gene: TRBJ2-3; clone size: .; D gene: TRBD2; CDR3 protein: CASSVAGGTPDTQYF; CDR3 DNA: TGCGCCAGCAGTGTAGCGGGCGGGACTCCGGATACGCAGTATTTT
V gene: TRBV27; J gene: TRBJ2-7; clone size: .; D gene: .; CDR3 protein: CASSLGHEQYF; CDR3 DNA: TGTGCCAGCAGTTTAGGGCACGAGCAGTACTTC
V gene: TRBV19; J gene: TRBJ1-1; clone size: .; D gene: TRBD1; CDR3 protein: CASTSGGPGQPGTEAFF; CDR3 DNA: TGTGCCAGTACTTCCGGGGGGCCGGGACAGCCGGGGACTGAAGCTTTCTTT
V gene: TRBV4-2; J gene: TRBJ1-1; clone size: .; D gene: .; CDR3 protein: CASSRTGAEYTEAFF; CDR3 DNA: TGTGCCAGCAGCCGCACGGGGGCAGAGTACACTGAAGCTTTCTTT
V gene: TRBV28; J gene: TRBJ2-4; clone size: .; D gene: .; CDR3 protein: CASSSPPSGENIQYF; CDR3 DNA: TGTGCCAGCAGCTCCCCCCCCTCGGGGGAAAACATTCAGTACTTC
V gene: TRBV5-6; J gene: TRBJ1-1; clone size: .; D gene: .; CDR3 protein: CASSLDRVNTEAFF; CDR3 DNA: TGTGCCAGCAGCTTGGACAGAGTGAACACTGAAGCTTTCTTT
V gene: TRBV9; J gene: TRBJ2-2; clone size: medium-sized; D gene: TRBD1; CDR3 protein: CASSVGGTGGGELFF; CDR3 DNA: TGTGCCAGCAGCGTAGGAGGGACAGGGGGCGGGGAGCTGTTTTTT
V gene: TRBV19; J gene: TRBJ2-7; clone size: .; D gene: TRBD1; CDR3 protein: CASSIAGQQGNEQYF; CDR3 DNA: TGTGCCAGTAGTATAGCTGGACAACAGGGGAACGAGCAGTACTTC
V gene: TRBV27; J gene: TRBJ2-7; clone size: once; D gene: TRBD1; CDR3 protein: CASSKTGGPTYEQYF; CDR3 DNA: TGTGCCAGCAGTAAGACAGGGGGCCCTACCTACGAGCAGTACTTC
V gene: TRBV28; J gene: TRBJ1-1; clone size: .; D gene: .; CDR3 protein: CASSREAEAFF; CDR3 DNA: TGTGCCAGCAGCCGGGAGGCTGAAGCTTTCTTT
V gene: TRBV29-1; J gene: TRBJ2-7; clone size: .; D gene: .; CDR3 protein: CSVEVAASYEQYF; CDR3 DNA: TGCAGCGTTGAAGTAGCGGCCTCCTACGAGCAGTACTTC
V gene: TRBV7-9; J gene: TRBJ2-1; clone size: .; D gene: TRBD2; CDR3 protein: CASSLYASGDQFF; CDR3 DNA: TGTGCCAGCAGCTTGTATGCTAGCGGGGATCAGTTCTTC